This TCR beta chain was sequenced in a study of spatial heterogeneity in lung cancer. Overall study: A module score for T cells, taken from matched bulk RNA-seq, correlated strongly with TCR transcript counts in tumor regions. Whole-study results and caveats: Mutation counts in tumors were tracked by counts of expanded intratumoral alpha and beta TCRs.

TCRdb processed the 5' RACE reads anew with MiXCR; each CDR3 protein has one entry. Among some 2,900 distinct CDR3 sequences, approximately 4.5% were seen once, and the ten largest hold roughly a sixth. This clonotype was detected ten times or more. Its specificity is unknown. CDR1 is SGHRS and CDR2 is YFSETQ in the germline V gene. After removal of 4 bases from V and 3 bases from J, the junction contained 8 bases not matched to a gene. The CDR3 runs 15 residues. Time point specified: sample taken at primary tumor resection. The V and J genes are TRBV5-1 and TRBJ2-5, with 8 bases aligning to TRBD2. The sample was lung tumor tissue, taken at surgery. The receptor comes from a female donor with early-stage non-small cell lung cancer. CDR3 nucleotide sequence: TGCGCCAGCAGCCTGAACGGGGGGGAGGAAGAGACCCAGTACTTC. Its translation is CASSLNGGEEETQYF.